This TCR beta chain was profiled in a study of blood T cell repertoires in COVID-19. Across the whole study: Whether acute or convalescent, the COVID-19 samples came from the United States, Italy and Spain. Sources were T cells, B-cell-depleted T cells, or PBMCs; the material itself was cDNA or gDNA.

Germline V gene lookup returns CDR1 MDHEN and CDR2 SYDVKM. The CDR3 has 15 residues. J lost 8 bases, V lost 4 bases, and 9 bases had no gene match. The Seattle patients, enrolled during active infection, were followed longitudinally. Authors' methods: By means of reference gene primer amplification, nucleated cell counts were estimated. The assay was immunoSEQ multiplex PCR, and TCRdb's table has in-frame clones only and misses some. V and J calls and clone size follow that table, whereas D and trimming were derived from the DNA. The table records 250,000 to 350,000 clones, about 90% of them present only once.

This clonotype was obtained from a young woman with COVID-19, enrolled during active disease. The chain links TRBV28 to TRBJ1-4; TRBD1 agrees at 8 bases. Material for sequencing was peripheral blood. The CDR3 region has the DNA TGTGCCAGCAGTTCCCCAGGGGGCGAAGGAGAAAAACTGTTTTTT. Protein product: CASSSPGGEGEKLFF.